This record covers a single TCR beta chain. Its antigen remains unidentified. These data are taken from a study of early T cells in non-severe SARS-CoV-2 infection. At the level of the study: Sequencing of unsorted whole blood was done on bulk RNA, leaving chains unpaired. Findings and caveats of the study: Matching results from VDJdb favored anti-spike CD8 responses, leaving private and CD4 specificities undetected.

The V end was cut by 3 bases, the J end by 1 base, with 7 bases between. The CDR3 runs to 13 residues. Germline CDR1 reads LNHNV; CDR2 reads YYDKDF (reference sequence). Individually, cDNA molecules had unique molecular identifiers attached to them. TCRdb itself ran the 5' RACE reads through MiXCR, one entry per CDR3 protein. This sample has 65,000 to 95,000 distinct CDR3 sequences, with 14% to 15% found just once. The sequenced sample was whole blood. This receptor was taken from an adult who was a healthcare worker with PCR-confirmed SARS-CoV-2 infection or an uninfected control (not recorded which). The V gene is TRBV15, the J gene TRBJ2-7, with D possibly matching TRBD2 (6 bases). The chain's CDR3 is CATSRGLSYEQYF. CDR3 DNA sequence: TGTGCCACCAGCAGGGGACTTTCCTACGAGCAGTACTTC.